This T cell receptor beta chain was sequenced in a study of T cell responses to AZD1222 COVID-19 vaccine. Here immunoSEQ multiplex PCR was the method, and the copy in TCRdb shows in-frame clones only, minus some. The sample records 60,000 to 100,000 clones, roughly 87% being singletons. General study points: Females outnumbered males among donors, who were mostly white British; clonal diversity was possibly underestimated. Without day 14 samples, only post-peak T cell repertoires were studied. Two doses of AZD1222 preceded a rise in Spike-specific TCR breadth and depth.

A word on this clone: The antigen is undetermined.

Germline lookup yields CDR1 SGHNT and CDR2 YYREEE (reference sequence). Germline trimming cut 4 bases from V and 8 bases from J; bases unmatched to any gene: 6. The CDR3 length is 14 residues. The starting material was peripheral blood, obtained on day 0 of AZD1222 vaccination. The V and J genes are TRBV5-4 and TRBJ1-3; 10 bases are shared with TRBD1. The origin of this receptor is an adult in good health. The CDR3 DNA reads as TGTGCCAGCAGCCACCGGGACAGGGGAGACACCATATATTTT. Amino acids: CASSHRDRGDTIYF.